The T cell receptor (beta chain) described here comes from a study of cytomegalovirus exposure and HLA in healthy donors. General study findings and limits: Presence/absence results assume similar sequencing depth per donor, which may not hold. Segments of the TCR beta V type were, in most cases, productive about 87% or about 30% of the time in an earlier analysis. Associated with cytomegalovirus, according to the listing, were 150 to 200 TCR beta chains. Specific recognition of CMV antigens was confirmed in vitro for a few chains (all CMV-associated).

This CDR3 is built from 13 residues. Trimming cost V 2 bases and J 5 bases, with 12 bases left between them. Germline CDR1 GTSNPN, CDR2 SVGIG (reference sequence). On this clone: The antigen is not known.

With 60 Vbeta and 13 Jbeta primers, the PCR was carried out. Profiling relied on immunoSEQ multiplex PCR, and the TCRdb table lists in-frame clones only, not all of them. Counted here are tens of thousands of clones, 62% occurring once; the ten biggest clones make up roughly 4%. Input material: PBMCs. This chain uses TRBV30 with TRBJ1-1; D gene unclear. The receptor was derived from a male donor in good health and CMV-seropositive. The CDR3, as DNA: TGTGCCTGGAGTTTATCCCCCCGGACTGAAGCTTTCTTT. Encoded protein: CAWSLSPRTEAFF.